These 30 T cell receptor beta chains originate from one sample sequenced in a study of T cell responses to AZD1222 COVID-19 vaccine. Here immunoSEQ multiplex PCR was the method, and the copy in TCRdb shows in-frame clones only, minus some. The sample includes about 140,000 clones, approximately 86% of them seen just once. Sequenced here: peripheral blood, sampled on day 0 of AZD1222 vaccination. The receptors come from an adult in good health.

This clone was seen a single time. The CDR3 DNA follows: TGTGCCAGCAGTGAACAGAGCACAGGGCCGGATCAGCCCCAGCATTTT. This sequence encodes CASSEQSTGPDQPQHF. The chain is built from TRBV6-1 and TRBJ1-5; possible D gene TRBD1, 6 bases. V gave up 2 bases and J gave up 5 bases, with 16 bases separating them. The CDR3 loop spans 16 amino acids. Germline CDR1 reads MNHNS; CDR2 reads SASEGT.

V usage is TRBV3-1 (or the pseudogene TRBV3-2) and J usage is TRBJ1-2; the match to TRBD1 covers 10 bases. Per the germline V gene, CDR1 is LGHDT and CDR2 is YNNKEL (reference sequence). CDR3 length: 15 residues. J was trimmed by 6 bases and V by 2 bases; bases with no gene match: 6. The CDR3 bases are TGTGCCAGCAGCCAACGACCCGGGACAGGGGATGGCTACACCTTC. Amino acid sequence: CASSQRPGTGDGYTF.

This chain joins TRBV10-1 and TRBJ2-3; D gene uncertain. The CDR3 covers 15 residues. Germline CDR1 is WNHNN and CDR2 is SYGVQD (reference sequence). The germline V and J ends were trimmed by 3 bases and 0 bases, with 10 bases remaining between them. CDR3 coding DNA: TGCGCCAGCAGTGATACCCGCTCTAGCACAGATACGCAGTATTTT. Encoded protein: CASSDTRSSTDTQYF.

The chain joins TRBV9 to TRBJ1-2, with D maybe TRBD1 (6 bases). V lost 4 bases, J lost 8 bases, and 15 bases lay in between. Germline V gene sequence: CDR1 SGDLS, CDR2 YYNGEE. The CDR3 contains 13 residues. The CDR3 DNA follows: TGTGCCAGCAGCCTAAGAACAGGGACCGGCTACACCTTC. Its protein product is CASSLRTGTGYTF.

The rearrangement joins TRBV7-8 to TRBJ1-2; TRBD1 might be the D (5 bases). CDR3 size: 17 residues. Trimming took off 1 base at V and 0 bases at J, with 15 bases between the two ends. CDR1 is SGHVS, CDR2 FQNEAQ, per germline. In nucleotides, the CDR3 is TGTGCCAGCAGCTTAGTCCGGACCAGGGTACCTAACTATGGCTACACCTTC. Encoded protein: CASSLVRTRVPNYGYTF.

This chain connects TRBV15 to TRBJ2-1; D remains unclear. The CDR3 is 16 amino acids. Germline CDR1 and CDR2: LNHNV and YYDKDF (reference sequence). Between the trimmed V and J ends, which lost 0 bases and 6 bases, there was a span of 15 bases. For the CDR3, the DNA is TGTGCCACCAGCAGAGATCCTACAGAGACCCGCAATGAGCAGTTCTTC. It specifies CATSRDPTETRNEQFF.

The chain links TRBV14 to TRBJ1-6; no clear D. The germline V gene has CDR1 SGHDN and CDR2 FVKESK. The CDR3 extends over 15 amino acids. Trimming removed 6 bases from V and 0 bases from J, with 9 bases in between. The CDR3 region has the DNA TGTGCCAGCAGTCCCACGAGCTCCTATAATTCACCCCTCCACTTT. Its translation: CASSPTSSYNSPLHF.

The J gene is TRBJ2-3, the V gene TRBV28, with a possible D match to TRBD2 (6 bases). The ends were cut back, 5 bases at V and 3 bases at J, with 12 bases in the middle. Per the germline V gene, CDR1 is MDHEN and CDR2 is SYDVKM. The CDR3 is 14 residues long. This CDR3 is CASSIGSSTDTQYF. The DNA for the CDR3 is TGTGCCAGCAGTATCGGGAGCTCTACAGATACGCAGTATTTT.

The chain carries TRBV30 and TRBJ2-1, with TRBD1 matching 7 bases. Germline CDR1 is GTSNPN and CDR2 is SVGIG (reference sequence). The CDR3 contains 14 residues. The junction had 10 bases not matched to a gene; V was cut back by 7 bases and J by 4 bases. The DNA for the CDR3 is TGTGCCTTACTCCAAGGGACAGATTACAATGAGCAGTTCTTC. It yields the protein CALLQGTDYNEQFF.

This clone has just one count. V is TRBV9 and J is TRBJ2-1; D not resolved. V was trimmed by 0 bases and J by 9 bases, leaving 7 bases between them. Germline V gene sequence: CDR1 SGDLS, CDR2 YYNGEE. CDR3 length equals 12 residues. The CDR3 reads CASSVEVGEQFF. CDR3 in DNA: TGTGCCAGCAGCGTAGAAGTGGGTGAGCAGTTCTTC.

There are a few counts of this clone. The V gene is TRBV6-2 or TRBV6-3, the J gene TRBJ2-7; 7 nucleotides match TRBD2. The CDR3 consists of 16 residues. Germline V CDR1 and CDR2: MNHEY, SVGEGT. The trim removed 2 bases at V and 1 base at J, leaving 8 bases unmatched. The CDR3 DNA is TGTGCCAGCAGTTACCCGACTAGCAGACGTTCCTACGAGCAGTACTTC. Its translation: CASSYPTSRRSYEQYF.

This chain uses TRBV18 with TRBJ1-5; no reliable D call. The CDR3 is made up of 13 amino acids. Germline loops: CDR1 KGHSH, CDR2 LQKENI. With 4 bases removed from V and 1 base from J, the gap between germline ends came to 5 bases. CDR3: CASSQLSNQPQHF. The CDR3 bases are TGTGCCAGCTCACAGCTAAGCAATCAGCCCCAGCATTTT.

CDR3 in amino acids: CASSSTGAGNEQFF. The CDR3 DNA reads TGTGCCAGCAGCTCGACAGGGGCGGGCAATGAGCAGTTCTTC. The rearrangement joins TRBV7-9 to TRBJ2-1; 8 positions agree with TRBD1. Germline lookup yields CDR1 SEHNR and CDR2 FQNEAQ (reference sequence). Unmatched junction bases numbered 5, after V lost 4 bases and J lost 6 bases. The CDR3 is 14 residues long. Looking up the rest from reference TRBV7-9 and TRBJ2-1 gives the full variable domain: DTGVSQNPRHKITKRGQNVTFRCDPISEHNRLYWYRQTLGQGPEFLTYFQNEAQLEKSRLLSDRFSAERPKGSFSTLEIQRTEQGDSAMYLCASSSTGAGNEQFFGPGTRLTVL.

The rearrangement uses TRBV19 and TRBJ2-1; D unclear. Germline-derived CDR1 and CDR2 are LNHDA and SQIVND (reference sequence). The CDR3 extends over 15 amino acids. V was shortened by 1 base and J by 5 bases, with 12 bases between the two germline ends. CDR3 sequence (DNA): TGTGCCAGTAGTATAGCCTCCTGGCCCGACAATGAGCAGTTCTTC. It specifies CASSIASWPDNEQFF.

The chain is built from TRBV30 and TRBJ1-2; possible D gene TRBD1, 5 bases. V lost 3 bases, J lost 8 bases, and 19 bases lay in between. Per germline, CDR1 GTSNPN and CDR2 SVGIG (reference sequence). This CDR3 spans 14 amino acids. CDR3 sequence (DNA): TGTGCCTGGAGGTACCGGGGCGAAGGGGACGGCTACACCTTC. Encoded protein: CAWRYRGEGDGYTF.

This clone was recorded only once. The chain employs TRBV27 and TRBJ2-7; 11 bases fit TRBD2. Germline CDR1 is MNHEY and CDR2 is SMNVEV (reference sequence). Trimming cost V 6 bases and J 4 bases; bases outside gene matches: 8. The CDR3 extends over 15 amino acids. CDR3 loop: CASRSVGLAEYEQYF. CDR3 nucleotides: TGTGCCAGCAGGTCGGTGGGACTAGCGGAATACGAGCAGTACTTC.

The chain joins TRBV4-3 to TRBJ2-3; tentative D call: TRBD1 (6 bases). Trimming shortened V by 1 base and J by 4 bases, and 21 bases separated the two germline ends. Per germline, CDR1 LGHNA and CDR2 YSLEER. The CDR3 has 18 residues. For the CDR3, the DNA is TGCGCCAGCAGCCAAGCCGCCGGGACACACGGAAGGGCAGATACGCAGTATTTT. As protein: CASSQAAGTHGRADTQYF.

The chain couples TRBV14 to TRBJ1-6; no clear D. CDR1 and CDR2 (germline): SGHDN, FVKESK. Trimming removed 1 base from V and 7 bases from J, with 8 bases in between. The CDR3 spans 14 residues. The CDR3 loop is CASSQVVSNSPLHF. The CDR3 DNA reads TGTGCCAGCAGCCAAGTTGTTTCCAATTCACCCCTCCACTTT.

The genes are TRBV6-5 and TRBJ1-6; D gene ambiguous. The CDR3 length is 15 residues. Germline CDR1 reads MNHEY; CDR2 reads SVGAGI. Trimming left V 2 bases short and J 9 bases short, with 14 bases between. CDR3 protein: CASSYGHPGGSPLHF. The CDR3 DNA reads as TGTGCCAGCAGTTACGGGCACCCCGGAGGTTCACCCCTCCACTTT.

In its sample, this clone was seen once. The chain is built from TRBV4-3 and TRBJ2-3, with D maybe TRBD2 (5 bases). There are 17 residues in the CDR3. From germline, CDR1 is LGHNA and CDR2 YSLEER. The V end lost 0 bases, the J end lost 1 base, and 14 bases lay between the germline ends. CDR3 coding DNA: TGCGCCAGCAGCCAAGATCACAGAGGGATCCGCACAGATACGCAGTATTTT. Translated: CASSQDHRGIRTDTQYF.

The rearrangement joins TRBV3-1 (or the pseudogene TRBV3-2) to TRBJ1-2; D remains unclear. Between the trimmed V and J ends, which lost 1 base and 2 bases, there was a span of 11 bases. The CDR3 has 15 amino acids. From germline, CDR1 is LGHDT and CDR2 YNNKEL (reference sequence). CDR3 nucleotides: TGTGCCAGCAGCCAAGGATACAGAAGAAACTATGGCTACACCTTC. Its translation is CASSQGYRRNYGYTF.

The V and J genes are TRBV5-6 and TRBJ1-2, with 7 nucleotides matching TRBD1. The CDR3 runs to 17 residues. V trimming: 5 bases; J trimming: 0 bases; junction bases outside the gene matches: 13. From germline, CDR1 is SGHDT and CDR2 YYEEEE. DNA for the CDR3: TGTGCCAGCAGTTCGCTGCAGGACAGGCGCACTAACTATGGCTACACCTTC. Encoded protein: CASSSLQDRRTNYGYTF.

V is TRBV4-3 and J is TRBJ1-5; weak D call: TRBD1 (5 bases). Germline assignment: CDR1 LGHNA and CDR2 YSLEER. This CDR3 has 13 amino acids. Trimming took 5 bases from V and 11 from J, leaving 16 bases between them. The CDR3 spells CASSLQVTSAQHF. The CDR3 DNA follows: TGCGCCAGCAGCTTACAGGTTACCTCGGCCCAGCATTTT.

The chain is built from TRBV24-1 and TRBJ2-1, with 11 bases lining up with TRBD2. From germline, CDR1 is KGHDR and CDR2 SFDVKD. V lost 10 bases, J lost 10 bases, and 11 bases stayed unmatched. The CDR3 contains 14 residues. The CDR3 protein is CATTGTSGSGEQFF. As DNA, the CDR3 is TGTGCCACGACCGGGACTAGCGGATCGGGGGAGCAGTTCTTC.

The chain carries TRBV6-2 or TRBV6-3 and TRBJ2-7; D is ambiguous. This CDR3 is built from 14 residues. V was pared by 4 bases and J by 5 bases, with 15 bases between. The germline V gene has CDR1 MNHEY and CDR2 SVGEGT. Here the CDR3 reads CASSSLQLRNEQYF. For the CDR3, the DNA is TGTGCCAGCAGTTCCCTTCAATTGAGGAACGAGCAGTACTTC.

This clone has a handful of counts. In DNA, the CDR3 is TGTGCCAGCTCACCTCCGGGACTTAACAATGAGCAGTTCTTC. It specifies CASSPPGLNNEQFF. The rearrangement uses TRBV18 and TRBJ2-1; D is perhaps TRBD2 (6 bases). Trimming removed 3 bases from V and 5 bases from J, with 11 bases in between. The germline V gene has CDR1 KGHSH and CDR2 LQKENI. This CDR3 region has 14 residues.

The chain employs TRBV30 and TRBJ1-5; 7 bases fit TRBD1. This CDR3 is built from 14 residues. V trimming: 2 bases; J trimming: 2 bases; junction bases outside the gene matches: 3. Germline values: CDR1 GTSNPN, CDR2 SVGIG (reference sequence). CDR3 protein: CAWSTGQRNQPQHF. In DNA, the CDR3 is TGTGCCTGGAGTACGGGACAGCGCAATCAGCCCCAGCATTTT.

The CDR3 region has the DNA TGTGCTAGTGGTCGCTCAGGAGCGGGTACCTACAATGAGCAGTTCTTC. Protein: CASGRSGAGTYNEQFF. The chain combines TRBV12-5 with TRBJ2-1; D possibly corresponds to TRBD2 (6 bases). The V gene lost 5 bases and the J gene lost 2 bases, with 16 bases spanning the gap. The CDR3 sequence is 16 residues long. CDR1 is LGHNT and CDR2 is FRNRAP in the germline V gene.

CDR3 sequence reads: CASSLRAGRDNEQFF. The CDR3 DNA sequence: TGTGCCAGCAGCTTAAGGGCGGGGCGAGACAATGAGCAGTTCTTC. The chain has TRBV7-3 and TRBJ2-1; D is perhaps TRBD2 (6 bases). CDR3 length equals 15 residues. V was clipped by 1 base and J by 5 bases, with 12 bases between them. CDR1 is SGHTA, CDR2 FQGTGA, per germline. The full variable domain, completed using reference TRBV7-3 and TRBJ2-1, is GAGVSQTPSNKVTEKGKYVELRCDPISGHTALYWYRQSLGQGPEFLIYFQGTGAADDSGLPNDRFFAVRPEGSVSTLKIQRTERGDSAVYLCASSLRAGRDNEQFFGPGTRLTVL.

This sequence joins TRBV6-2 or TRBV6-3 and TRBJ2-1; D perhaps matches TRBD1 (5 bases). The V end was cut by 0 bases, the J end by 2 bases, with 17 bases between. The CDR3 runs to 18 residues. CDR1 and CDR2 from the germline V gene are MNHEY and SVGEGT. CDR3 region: CASSYSVSDNLPYNEQFF. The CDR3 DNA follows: TGTGCCAGCAGTTACTCCGTGTCGGACAACCTCCCCTACAATGAGCAGTTCTTC.